This is a list of T cell receptor beta chains from one sample in a study of blood T cell repertoires in COVID-19. Repertoires were generated with immunoSEQ multiplex PCR, while TCRdb's copy carries only in-frame clones and drops some. This table holds hundreds of thousands of clones, 70% to 90% found once. Sequenced input: peripheral blood. The receptors stem from a human donor in a cohort sampled during active COVID-19. The CDR3 runs from the conserved cysteine through the conserved F or W. Fields, in order: V gene, J gene, D gene, clone size, CDR3 DNA, CDR3 protein. D genes are given only for firm matches. Clone size is not always given. Where it is, it says once, few, many or a class for expanded clones.

>TRBV7-3|TRBJ2-2|.|.
TGTGCCAGCAGCTCCGCGGCCGGGGAGCTGTTTTTT
CASSSAAGELFF
>TRBV29-1|TRBJ2-3|.|.
TGCAGCGTTGGTCGGGGACTCACAGATACGCAGTATTTT
CSVGRGLTDTQYF
>TRBV4-1|TRBJ2-7|.|.
TGCGCCAGCAGCCAGGGGGCCGGTACCAGCTCCTACGAGCAGTACTTC
CASSQGAGTSSYEQYF
>TRBV5-6|TRBJ2-5|TRBD2|.
TGTGCCAGCAGCTTGTGGACTAGCGGAGGGGGGCGTGAGACCCAGTACTTC
CASSLWTSGGGRETQYF
>TRBV19|TRBJ2-7|TRBD2|.
TGTGCCAGTAGTATAGCTCAGGGAGGGCACTACGAGCAGTACTTC
CASSIAQGGHYEQYF
>TRBV6-5|TRBJ1-2|.|once
TGTGCCAGCGCCCTGGGGGGACTAACGGGTGGCTACACCTTC
CASALGGLTGGYTF
>TRBV6-5|TRBJ1-1|.|once
TGTGCCAGCAGTTACCCCTCCTCCGGGAACACTGAAGCTTTCTTT
CASSYPSSGNTEAFF
>TRBV5-8|TRBJ1-2|.|.
TGTGCCAGCAGCCCCCAGTATCCGGGACTGGGAATCTACACCTTC
CASSPQYPGLGIYTF
>TRBV25-1|TRBJ1-2|.|.
TGTGCCAGCAGTCCGCAGGGCGGCTATGGCTACACCTTC
CASSPQGGYGYTF
>TRBV28|TRBJ1-6|.|.
TGTGCCAGCAGACTCGAGACGGATCGGGATTCACCCCTCCACTTT
CASRLETDRDSPLHF
>TRBV19|TRBJ2-1|.|.
TGTGCCAGTAGTATAATTAGCCGGAGCTCCTACAATGAGCAGTTCTTC
CASSIISRSSYNEQFF
>TRBV7-7|TRBJ2-5|TRBD1|.
TGTGCCAGCAGTCCGGGACAGACAGTTAAAGAGACCCAGTACTTC
CASSPGQTVKETQYF
>TRBV5-3|TRBJ2-7|TRBD2|.
TGTGCCAGAAGCTTTACCGGACTAGCGGGAGTGTTGTACTTC
CARSFTGLAGVLYF
>TRBV27|TRBJ1-2|TRBD1|few
TGTGCCAGCAGTCGGGACAGGGGGGACGGCTACACCTTC
CASSRDRGDGYTF
>TRBV25-1|TRBJ2-1|.|.
TGTGCCAGCAGTGACGCGCCCCCCTACAATGAGCAGTTCTTC
CASSDAPPYNEQFF
>TRBV30|TRBJ1-1|.|.
TGTGCCTGGAGTGTACAACAGGACACTGAAGCTTTCTTT
CAWSVQQDTEAFF
>TRBV9|TRBJ1-1|TRBD1|.
TGTGCCAGCAGCGGATCTCGACAGGGGACCTACACTGAAGCTTTCTTT
CASSGSRQGTYTEAFF
>TRBV29-1|TRBJ1-6|TRBD1|.
TGCAGCGTCTCGACAGGGGCGGATAATTCACCCCTCCACTTT
CSVSTGADNSPLHF
>TRBV21-1|TRBJ1-5|.|.
TGTGCCAGCAGGACCGGGACAGGGAATCAGCCCCAGCATTTT
CASRTGTGNQPQHF
>TRBV6-5|TRBJ2-5|TRBD1|.
TGTGCCAGCTTGACAGGGGCTCAAGAGACCCAGTACTTC
CASLTGAQETQYF
>TRBV30|TRBJ1-5|TRBD1|.
TGTGCCTGGAGTAAGACAGGGCGAGGAGGGTTGCCCCTCAATCAGCCCCAGCATTTT
CAWSKTGRGGLPLNQPQHF
>TRBV3-1/TRBV3-2|TRBJ1-5|.|once
TGTGCCAGCAGCCCTAATCAGGGGTCTTATAGCAATCAGCCCCAGCATTTT
CASSPNQGSYSNQPQHF
>TRBV20-1|TRBJ1-5|.|once
TGCAGTGCTAGTTGGGCAGCCTTCAATCAGCCCCAGCATTTT
CSASWAAFNQPQHF
>TRBV5-1|TRBJ1-2|.|.
TGCGCCAGCAGCTTGGCCGAGTTGGGGGCCGGCTACACCTTC
CASSLAELGAGYTF
>TRBV28|TRBJ1-1|.|.
TGTGCCAGCAGTTGGGGCAGGGGAATTGAAGCTTTCTTT
CASSWGRGIEAFF
>TRBV25-1|TRBJ2-3|.|.
TGTGCCAGCAGCAGTAGGGAGTGGACAGATACGCAGTATTTT
CASSSREWTDTQYF
>TRBV10-1|TRBJ1-1|.|.
TGCGCCAGCAGTCCAGGGTTGATAACTGAAGCTTTCTTT
CASSPGLITEAFF
>TRBV7-2|TRBJ2-1|TRBD2|.
TGTGCCAGCAGCAGAGGGACTATCTCCTACAATGAGCAGTTCTTC
CASSRGTISYNEQFF
>TRBV7-2|TRBJ2-5|.|.
TGTGCCAGCAGCTTAAGGTCGGGGGGCGTACAAGAGACCCAGTACTTC
CASSLRSGGVQETQYF
>TRBV12-2|TRBJ2-7|.|.
TGTGCAAGTCGCCCCGGTCCGGAGGAAGCGGGAGGGCCGGGAGAGCAGTACTTC
CASRPGPEEAGGPGEQYF
>TRBV4-2|TRBJ2-3|TRBD2|.
TGTGCCAGCAGCCAGGGGACTAGCGGGGGGGTAGATACGCAGTATTTT
CASSQGTSGGVDTQYF
>TRBV5-1|TRBJ2-1|TRBD2|.
TGCGCCAGCAGCCCAGAAGGCGGCGGGGGGTCTCGAAAACGCGATGAGCAGTTCTTC
CASSPEGGGGSRKRDEQFF
>TRBV9|TRBJ1-2|.|.
TGTGCCAGCAGCGTAGGAAAAGGCTTAGCTCCGGGTAACTATGGCTACACCTTC
CASSVGKGLAPGNYGYTF
>TRBV5-1|TRBJ2-3|TRBD2|.
TGCGCCAGCAGCTTACTAGCGGGGGGTACAGATACGCAGTATTTT
CASSLLAGGTDTQYF
>TRBV6-1|TRBJ1-1|.|.
TGTGCCAGCAGTGAAGCCGCTGGCTGGGGACATAACTTAGGGACTGAAGCTTTCTTT
CASSEAAGWGHNLGTEAFF
>TRBV19|TRBJ2-2|TRBD2|.
TGTGCCAGTAGTACCCCTGACACGGGGGGGACCGGGGAGCTGTTTTTT
CASSTPDTGGTGELFF
>TRBV7-8|TRBJ1-1|.|.
TGTGCCAGCAGCTTAGTGGCCAGGACAACCCTTGGGAACACTGAAGCTTTCTTT
CASSLVARTTLGNTEAFF
>TRBV4-1|TRBJ2-7|TRBD2|few
TGCGCCAGCAGCCCTGGACTAGCGGGGCCCTACGAGCAGTACTTC
CASSPGLAGPYEQYF
>TRBV11-2|TRBJ1-2|.|few
TGTGCCAGCAGCTCCGACTCCCGGCCAGGGCGCTATGGCTACACCTTC
CASSSDSRPGRYGYTF
>TRBV2|TRBJ1-2|.|.
TGTGCCAGCAGTGATGCAAGGGGAGGCTATGGCTACACCTTC
CASSDARGGYGYTF
>TRBV4-1|TRBJ2-3|TRBD2|.
TGCGCCAGCAGCCATCCCGGGACTAGCGGGAGGCTACAGGGTACGCAGTATTTT
CASSHPGTSGRLQGTQYF
>TRBV2|TRBJ1-1|TRBD1|.
TGTGCCAGCAGTTTCTCTAGGACAGGGAACACTGAAGCTTTCTTT
CASSFSRTGNTEAFF
>TRBV27|TRBJ2-1|TRBD1|.
TGTGCCAGCGGCAGGGGGCGCGGGACCGACAATGAGCAGTTCTTC
CASGRGRGTDNEQFF
>TRBV6-5|TRBJ2-5|TRBD2|.
TGTGCCAGCAGTTACGGAGCGGGGGTGTCAGAGACCCAGTACTTC
CASSYGAGVSETQYF
>TRBV3-1/TRBV3-2|TRBJ2-1|TRBD2|.
TGTGCCAGCAGAGCGGGAGTGGGCTACAATGAGCAGTTCTTC
CASRAGVGYNEQFF
>TRBV19|TRBJ1-5|.|.
TGTGCCAGTAGTATCGTCCCCCCCAATCAGCCCCAGCATTTT
CASSIVPPNQPQHF
>TRBV7-2|TRBJ2-7|TRBD2|.
TGTGCCAGCAGCTTATGGGTAGCGGGGGTCTACGAGCAGTACTTC
CASSLWVAGVYEQYF
>TRBV10-3|TRBJ1-2|.|.
TGTGCCATCAGTGAGCCCAGACAGCCCTCCGGCTACACCTTC
CAISEPRQPSGYTF
>TRBV27|TRBJ2-7|TRBD1|few
TGTGCCAGCAGTCTTCAGGGGGCGATGGGCTCATTCGGGCAGTACTTC
CASSLQGAMGSFGQYF
>TRBV15|TRBJ1-2|.|.
TGTGCCACCAGCAGAGATGCCGGGTACTATGGCTACACCTTC
CATSRDAGYYGYTF
>TRBV13|TRBJ2-5|.|.
TGTGCCAGCAGCCTAGGGCAGCAAGAGACCCAGTACTTC
CASSLGQQETQYF
>TRBV28|TRBJ2-7|.|.
TGTGCCAGCACCCAGAACAGGGAAGGTTACGAGCAGTACTTC
CASTQNREGYEQYF
>TRBV6-1|TRBJ2-7|TRBD2|few
TGTGCCAGCAGTGAAGGTACGGCGGGAGGGCCCTACGAGCAGTACTTC
CASSEGTAGGPYEQYF
>TRBV28|TRBJ1-2|.|.
TGTGCCAGCCACGGGTGGGCTAACTATGGCTACACCTTC
CASHGWANYGYTF
>TRBV18|TRBJ2-3|TRBD2|.
TGTGCCAGCTCACCACCGGGACTAGCGGGAGGCAACCCTAGCACAGATACGCAGTATTTT
CASSPPGLAGGNPSTDTQYF